The 30 T cell receptor beta chains presented below share a single source sample, sequenced in a study of CD8+ T cells in alopecia areata. Treatment noted: oral pan-JAK inhibitor, 5-10 mg twice daily. Extraction and reverse transcription of RNA yielded cDNA as the sequencing template. Produced via immunoSEQ multiplex PCR; TCRdb's table is partial and in-frame only. The sample shows 200,000 to 250,000 clones, roughly two fifths of them seen only once. This material consisted of CD4+ T cells sorted from blood, taken between weeks 30 and 35, from a patient treated with tofacitinib. All receptors derive from a human donor with alopecia areata.

The chain combines TRBV27 with TRBJ2-3, with D possibly TRBD1 on 6 matching bases. V was shortened by 8 bases and J by 7 bases, with 19 bases between the two germline ends. Germline V CDR1 and CDR2: MNHEY, SMNVEV (reference sequence). There are 14 residues in the CDR3. The CDR3 nucleotides read TGTGCCAGCGGAGAACAGGGAAGGGGAAATACGCAGTATTTT. It translates to CASGEQGRGNTQYF.

Details on this clone: A read error may produce the germline difference seen at one junction end. The V and J genes are TRBV2 and TRBJ2-4; D uncertain. This CDR3 region has 11 residues. The germline V gene has CDR1 SNHLY and CDR2 FYNNEI. The CDR3 sequence is CASREANIQYF. The CDR3 bases are TGTGCCAGCAGGGAAGCAAACATTCAGTACTTC.

The chain carries TRBV5-6 and TRBJ2-6; D call uncertain. Germline V CDR1 and CDR2: SGHDT, YYEEEE. Trimming cost V 7 bases and J 0 bases, with 11 bases left between them. This CDR3 comprises 15 residues. CDR3 in amino acids: CASRSWDSGANVLTF. In DNA, the CDR3 is TGTGCCAGCCGCTCATGGGACTCTGGGGCCAACGTCCTGACTTTC.

This clone was seen a few times. At the DNA level, this CDR3 is encoded by other sequences in the same sample as well. The chain recombines TRBV29-1 with TRBJ2-3, with D unclear. There are 11 residues in the CDR3. Trimming stripped 0 bases from V and 2 bases from J, with 0 bases between. Germline assignment: CDR1 SQVTM and CDR2 ANQGSEA. The CDR3 nucleotides are TGCAGCGTTGAAGACACAGATACGCAGTATTTT. This encodes CSVEDTDTQYF.

The V and J genes are TRBV5-4 and TRBJ1-2; tentatively, D is TRBD1 (6 bases). Germline V gene lookup returns CDR1 SGHNT and CDR2 YYREEE (reference sequence). This CDR3 region has 15 residues. The V end was cut by 2 bases, the J end by 2 bases, with 13 bases between. The CDR3 DNA sequence: TGTGCCAGCAGCTTCCTCACCGGGACAAACTATGGCTACACCTTC. As protein: CASSFLTGTNYGYTF.

J is TRBJ1-4 and V is TRBV4-2; TRBD1 might be the D (5 bases). The germline V gene has CDR1 LGHNA and CDR2 YNFKEQ. Between the trimmed V and J ends, which lost 0 bases and 7 bases, there was a span of 12 bases. This CDR3 region has 15 residues. The CDR3, as DNA: TGTGCCAGCAGCCAAGATCGCAGGGAAGGTGAAAAACTGTTTTTT. Its translation: CASSQDRREGEKLFF.

The rearrangement links TRBV2 to TRBJ2-3; no clear D gene. CDR3 length equals 14 residues. The V end lost 4 bases, the J end lost 1 base, and 9 bases lay between the germline ends. Germline assignment: CDR1 SNHLY and CDR2 FYNNEI. This chain's CDR3 is CASSVAQGTDTQYF. The CDR3 DNA is TGTGCCAGCAGTGTTGCGCAGGGCACAGATACGCAGTATTTT.

This clone was seen only a few times. The chain carries TRBV14 and TRBJ1-1; D is perhaps TRBD1 (6 bases). The germline V and J ends were trimmed by 7 bases and 0 bases, with 15 bases remaining between them. Germline CDR1 reads SGHDN; CDR2 reads FVKESK. The CDR3 spans 15 residues. DNA for the CDR3: TGTGCCAGCACCCCAAGGGGGTTCATGAACACTGAAGCTTTCTTT. Translated, it gives CASTPRGFMNTEAFF.

This clone showed up just once. The J gene is TRBJ1-2, the V gene TRBV25-1; D may be TRBD1 (6 bases). V was cut by 2 bases and J by 6 bases, with 13 bases left in between. The CDR3 has 14 residues. In germline, CDR1 is MGHDK, CDR2 SYGVNS. CDR3 sequence: CASSEGQGWDGYTF. CDR3 bases: TGTGCCAGCAGTGAAGGTCAGGGGTGGGATGGCTACACCTTC.

This clone was observed a few times. The CDR3: CASRTGVTEAFF. CDR3 DNA: TGTGCCAGCAGGACAGGGGTCACTGAAGCTTTCTTT. The gene calls are TRBV6-1 and TRBJ1-1; 8 bases are shared with TRBD1. Trimming removed 6 bases from V and 4 bases from J; junction bases left unmatched: 1. CDR3 length equals 12 residues. Germline V CDR1 and CDR2: MNHNS, SASEGT.

The rearrangement joins TRBV5-1 to TRBJ2-3; 13 positions match TRBD2. V was clipped by 2 bases and J by 2 bases; unmatched bases: 2. Germline V CDR1 and CDR2: SGHRS, YFSETQ. CDR3 size: 16 residues. The CDR3 nucleotides are TGCGCCAGCAGCTTAACTAGCGGGAGGGCCACAGATACGCAGTATTTT. It is translated as CASSLTSGRATDTQYF. The entire variable domain, with the rest obtained from reference TRBV5-1 and TRBJ2-3, is as follows: KAGVTQTPRYLIKTRGQQVTLSCSPISGHRSVSWYQQTPGQGLQFLFEYFSETQRNKGNFPGRFSGRQFSNSRSEMNVSTLELGDSALYLCASSLTSGRATDTQYFGPGTRLTVL.

This clone has more than one count but fewer than ten. This chain links TRBV7-9 with TRBJ1-1, with D unclear. This CDR3 comprises 15 residues. V lost 5 bases to trimming and J lost 0 bases, with 13 bases between them. The germline gives CDR1 SEHNR, CDR2 FQNEAQ (reference sequence). The CDR3 is CASSEQRSMNTEAFF. The CDR3 nucleotides are TGTGCCAGCAGCGAACAACGTTCCATGAACACTGAAGCTTTCTTT.

This clone was recorded a few times. The chain is built from TRBV30 and TRBJ2-1, with 12 bases that match TRBD2. Per germline, CDR1 GTSNPN and CDR2 SVGIG (reference sequence). V shed 5 bases and J 11 bases; nucleotides not matched to a gene: 13. This CDR3 contains 15 residues. The CDR3 coding sequence is TGTGCCTGGGTAAGACTAGCGGGAGAATTCTGGAAGCAGTTCTTC. Protein product: CAWVRLAGEFWKQFF.

This chain joins TRBV5-1 and TRBJ2-2; 7 nucleotides line up with TRBD1. The CDR3 loop spans 15 amino acids. After removal of 1 base from V and 8 bases from J, the junction contained 8 bases not matched to a gene. Germline V lookup: CDR1 SGHRS, CDR2 YFSETQ. The CDR3 sequence is CASSLRTGGSGELFF. CDR3 nucleotide sequence: TGCGCCAGCAGCTTGAGGACAGGTGGTTCTGGGGAGCTGTTTTTT.

The V gene is TRBV5-6, the J gene TRBJ1-2, with TRBD1 as a possible D gene (5 bases). Trimming stripped 4 bases from V and 3 bases from J, with 13 bases between. From germline, CDR1 is SGHDT and CDR2 YYEEEE. This CDR3 is 14 amino acids long. The CDR3 region is CASSPRVTDYGYTF. The CDR3, as DNA: TGTGCCAGCAGCCCCAGGGTTACGGACTATGGCTACACCTTC.

V usage is TRBV19 and J usage is TRBJ1-1; D possibly corresponds to TRBD1 (6 bases). Germline V lookup: CDR1 LNHDA, CDR2 SQIVND (reference sequence). CDR3 length equals 13 residues. Trimming removed 10 bases from V and 6 bases from J, with 18 bases in between. CDR3 nucleotides: TGTGCCACCCATTCAGGGGCGCGGGCTGAAGCTTTCTTT. Its translation: CATHSGARAEAFF.

V gene TRBV27 combines with J gene TRBJ1-5, with 7 bases matching TRBD1. V lost 6 bases to trimming and J lost 3 bases; unmatched junction nucleotides: 8. The CDR3 contains 15 residues. In germline, CDR1 is MNHEY, CDR2 SMNVEV (reference sequence). CDR3 amino acids: CASRYNRGFNQPQHF. The CDR3 DNA sequence: TGTGCCAGCAGATACAACAGGGGTTTCAATCAGCCCCAGCATTTT.

The chain links TRBV9 to TRBJ1-3, with 7 bases matching TRBD1. J was trimmed by 3 bases and V by 0 bases; bases with no gene match: 6. This CDR3 is built from 16 residues. Germline values: CDR1 SGDLS, CDR2 YYNGEE. CDR3: CASSVDDRASGNTIYF. CDR3 bases: TGTGCCAGCAGCGTAGATGACAGGGCAAGTGGAAACACCATATATTTT.

V is TRBV19 and J is TRBJ1-2; D is ambiguous. Trimming pared 7 bases from V and 2 bases from J, leaving 11 bases between. The germline gives CDR1 LNHDA, CDR2 SQIVND (reference sequence). The CDR3 runs 13 residues. CDR3: CASKLGRNYGYTF. In DNA form, the CDR3 reads TGTGCCAGTAAACTAGGACGGAACTATGGCTACACCTTC.

The rearrangement links TRBV5-4 to TRBJ1-6; D remains ambiguous. The germline CDR1 and CDR2 sequences are SGHNT and YYREEE (reference sequence). V lost 2 bases and J 8 bases, leaving 11 bases between the germline ends. The CDR3 is 14 amino acids. CDR3 in amino acids: CASSFDPGYSPLHF. In nucleotides, the CDR3 is TGTGCCAGCAGCTTCGACCCCGGATATTCACCCCTCCACTTT. The full variable domain, with the rest looked up from reference TRBV5-4 and TRBJ1-6, is ETGVTQSPTHLIKTRGQQVTLRCSSQSGHNTVSWYQQALGQGPQFIFQYYREEENGRGNFPPRFSGLQFPNYSSELNVNALELDDSALYLCASSFDPGYSPLHFGNGTRLTVT.

This clone was counted a few times. The chain employs TRBV5-1 and TRBJ1-2; TRBD1 matches 10 bases. This CDR3 is built from 13 residues. V lost 5 bases and J lost 7; bases outside the gene matches: 5. Germline CDR1 and CDR2: SGHRS and YFSETQ. Written as DNA, the CDR3 is TGCGCCAGCAGGTTGACAGGGGGCGGTGGCTACACCTTC. Its protein is CASRLTGGGGYTF.

This clone was counted a few times. This chain joins TRBV5-4 and TRBJ2-7, with 8 bases aligning to TRBD1. This CDR3 is 14 amino acids long. V shed 1 base, J shed 3 bases, and the junction held 3 bases outside the gene matches. Germline CDR1 and CDR2: SGHNT and YYREEE (reference sequence). CDR3 loop: CASSLSGTGYEQYF. CDR3 in DNA: TGTGCCAGCAGCTTGTCCGGGACAGGCTACGAGCAGTACTTC.

A few counts support this clone. The rearrangement uses TRBV5-1 and TRBJ2-5; tentatively, D is TRBD1 (6 bases). Trimming took off 2 bases at V and 3 bases at J, with 11 bases between the two ends. The germline V gene has CDR1 SGHRS and CDR2 YFSETQ. The CDR3 is 14 residues long. The CDR3: CASSFGRGKETQYF. For the CDR3, the DNA is TGCGCCAGCAGCTTTGGCAGGGGAAAAGAGACCCAGTACTTC.

The CDR3 bases are TGTGCCAGCAGTTTAACAGCGGGAGGGGCAGATACGCAGTATTTT. Translated, it gives CASSLTAGGADTQYF. The chain uses TRBV6-5 and TRBJ2-3; TRBD2 matches 10 bases. J lost 4 bases, V lost 4 bases, and 5 bases had no gene match. This CDR3 has 15 residues. Germline V gene sequence: CDR1 MNHEY, CDR2 SVGAGI.

The chain carries TRBV30 and TRBJ2-7, with 8 positions matching TRBD1. Germline V gene sequence: CDR1 GTSNPN, CDR2 SVGIG (reference sequence). This CDR3 has 14 amino acids. V dropped 3 bases and J dropped 7; count of bases not matched to a gene: 11. The CDR3 loop is CAWRPGGASEEQYF. The CDR3 DNA follows: TGTGCCTGGAGGCCAGGGGGCGCCTCGGAGGAGCAGTACTTC. Together with reference TRBV30 and TRBJ2-7, the CDR3 gives the full variable domain: SQTIHQWPATLVQPVGSPLSLECTVEGTSNPNLYWYRQAAGRGLQLLFYSVGIGQISSEVPQNLSASRPQDRQFILSSKKLLLSDSGFYLCAWRPGGASEEQYFGPGTRLTVT.

This chain joins TRBV7-2 and TRBJ2-1, with 7 bases identical to TRBD2. V lost 4 bases, J lost 6 bases, and 15 bases stayed unmatched. The germline V gene encodes CDR1 SGHTA and CDR2 FQGNSA. This CDR3 comprises 17 residues. This CDR3 is CASSSQTPGLAGNEQFF. CDR3 bases: TGTGCCAGCAGCTCCCAAACCCCGGGGTTAGCGGGCAATGAGCAGTTCTTC.

This chain links TRBV14 with TRBJ1-1; possibly TRBD1 for D (6 bases). V was pared by 4 bases and J by 1 base, with 13 bases between. This CDR3 comprises 15 residues. From germline, CDR1 is SGHDN and CDR2 FVKESK. CDR3 sequence: CASSLSNRANTEAFF. In DNA, the CDR3 is TGTGCCAGCAGCCTGTCGAACAGGGCGAACACTGAAGCTTTCTTT.

The CDR3 DNA is TGTGCCAGCAGTTACTCGGACCCGGGGAGGTCGAAGCCCCAGCATTTT. Encoded protein: CASSYSDPGRSKPQHF. The genes are TRBV6-6 and TRBJ1-5; D not resolved. The V gene's germline CDR1 is MNHNY and CDR2 SVGAGI (reference sequence). V was clipped by 0 bases and J by 8 bases, with 17 bases between them. The CDR3 consists of 16 residues.

The rearrangement joins TRBV2 to TRBJ2-7; perhaps D is TRBD1 or TRBD2 (6 bases each). Germline CDR1 and CDR2: SNHLY and FYNNEI. This CDR3 has 12 amino acids. V was shortened by 6 bases and J by 6 bases, with 12 bases between the two germline ends. The CDR3 spells CASRGGGSEQYF. The CDR3 region has the DNA TGTGCCAGCAGAGGAGGGGGAAGCGAGCAGTACTTC.

This clone appeared a few times. The V call is TRBV2, the J call TRBJ2-5; D not resolved. The length of the CDR3 is 12 residues. V was pared by 3 bases and J by 5 bases, with 7 bases between. Germline CDR1 is SNHLY and CDR2 is FYNNEI. CDR3 nucleotides: TGTGCCAGCAGTGAGCCCAGGGAGACCCAGTACTTC. It specifies CASSEPRETQYF.